One and the same sample provided the 10 T cell receptor beta chains below, sequenced in a study of PD-L1 blockade in urothelial cancer. The repertoire was sequenced with immunoSEQ multiplex PCR; TCRdb's copy has only in-frame clones and lacks some. Of approximately 32,000 clones in the sample, around 79% were seen once. The starting material was PBMCs, obtained around atezolizumab (anti-PD-L1) treatment. These receptors were obtained from an older man with urothelial cancer.

This rearrangement joins TRBV5-8 to TRBJ2-7; possibly TRBD1 for D (6 bases). Germline V gene lookup returns CDR1 SGHTS and CDR2 YDEGEE. The CDR3 has 15 residues. V was pared by 4 bases and J by 2 bases, with 16 bases between. This CDR3 is CASSRPQGSAYEQYF. The CDR3 DNA reads as TGTGCCAGCAGCAGACCACAGGGTTCGGCCTACGAGCAGTACTTC.

CDR3 region: CASSLVRYEAFF. CDR3 DNA sequence: TGTGCCAGCAGTTTAGTCAGGTACGAAGCTTTCTTT. The chain employs TRBV28 and TRBJ1-1, with no clear D. The V gene's germline CDR1 is MDHEN and CDR2 SYDVKM. The CDR3 sequence is 12 residues long. The V gene lost 2 bases and the J gene lost 8 bases, with 9 bases spanning the gap. The full variable domain, completed using reference TRBV28 and TRBJ1-1, is DVKVTQSSRYLVKRTGEKVFLECVQDMDHENMFWYRQDPGLGLRLIYFSYDVKMKEKGDIPEGYSVSREKKERFSLILESASTNQTSMYLCASSLVRYEAFFGQGTRLTVV.

The chain joins TRBV27 to TRBJ2-1; 8 bases line up with TRBD2. The CDR3 sequence is 15 residues long. V lost 3 bases, J lost 2 bases, and 3 bases stayed unmatched. Germline CDR1 MNHEY, CDR2 SMNVEV (reference sequence). As DNA, the CDR3 is TGTGCCAGCAGTTTTGTTAGCGGGGCCTACAATGAGCAGTTCTTC. Its translation: CASSFVSGAYNEQFF.

The J gene is TRBJ2-7, the V gene TRBV5-4, with D perhaps TRBD2 (5 bases). The CDR3 totals 14 residues. The V end lost 1 base, the J end lost 3 bases, and 11 bases lay between the germline ends. Germline V gives CDR1 SGHNT, CDR2 YYREEE (reference sequence). This CDR3 reads CASSLFSENYEQYF. DNA of the CDR3: TGTGCCAGCAGCTTGTTTAGCGAGAACTACGAGCAGTACTTC.

Here the CDR3 reads CASSLAKADYGYTF. The DNA of the CDR3 is TGCGCCAGCAGCTTGGCGAAGGCGGACTATGGCTACACCTTC. The chain is built from TRBV5-1 and TRBJ1-2; D is undetermined. Germline CDR1 SGHRS, CDR2 YFSETQ. The CDR3 loop spans 14 amino acids. The germline V and J ends were trimmed by 0 bases and 3 bases, with 9 bases remaining between them.

The chain joins TRBV5-5 to TRBJ2-7; tentative D call: TRBD1 (6 bases). Trimming cost V 5 bases and J 5 bases, with 17 bases left between them. Per the germline V gene, CDR1 is SGHKS and CDR2 is YYEKEE (reference sequence). The CDR3 length is 14 residues. This chain's CDR3 is CASSRSTQGNEQYF. The CDR3, as DNA: TGTGCCAGCAGTCGCTCCACACAGGGCAACGAGCAGTACTTC.

The V call is TRBV5-1, the J call TRBJ2-1; the match to TRBD2 covers 11 bases. CDR1 and CDR2 (germline): SGHRS, YFSETQ. J lost 8 bases, V lost 6 bases, and 22 bases had no gene match. The CDR3 totals 19 residues. The DNA of the CDR3 is TGCGCCAGCAACCCCCAGAGGGTGGCTAGCGGGAGGAAAGGCGATGAGCAGTTCTTC. It encodes CASNPQRVASGRKGDEQFF.

The chain links TRBV7-3 to TRBJ2-7, with 7 bases fitting TRBD1. Germline CDR1 is SGHTA and CDR2 is FQGTGA. This CDR3 contains 14 residues. The V gene end was trimmed by 5 bases and the J gene end by 3 bases; junction bases not matched to a gene: 7. The CDR3 spells CASSPAGGVYEQYF. The CDR3 coding sequence is TGTGCCAGCAGCCCGGCAGGGGGTGTCTACGAGCAGTACTTC.

The CDR3 is CASSLRQADTQYF. DNA of the CDR3: TGTGCCAGCAGCTTACGACAGGCCGATACGCAGTATTTT. This rearrangement joins TRBV5-6 to TRBJ2-3; a possible D gene is TRBD1 (6 bases). In germline, CDR1 is SGHDT, CDR2 YYEEEE. The CDR3 extends over 13 amino acids. V was cut by 2 bases and J by 6 bases, with 10 bases left in between. Full variable domain (outside the CDR3, taken from reference TRBV5-6 and TRBJ2-3): DAGVTQSPTHLIKTRGQQVTLRCSPKSGHDTVSWYQQALGQGPQFIFQYYEEEERQRGNFPDRFSGHQFPNYSSELNVNALLLGDSALYLCASSLRQADTQYFGPGTRLTVL.

The rearrangement links TRBV7-9 to TRBJ2-7, with D perhaps TRBD2 (6 bases). The CDR3 contains 11 residues. Germline V gene data show CDR1 as SEHNR and CDR2 as FQNEAQ (reference sequence). With 8 bases removed from V and 6 bases from J, the gap between germline ends came to 11 bases. Written as DNA, the CDR3 is TGTGCCAGCCCCGGGGGTACCGAGCAGTACTTC. It yields the protein CASPGGTEQYF.